This entry lists 13 T cell receptor beta chains sequenced from one sample in a study of T-cell reconstitution after alpha-beta-depleted transplantation in children (TCRdb year 2016). Per the publication, the treatment or condition label means: allogeneic hematopoietic cell transplantation with graft depleted of TCRalphabeta T cells and CD19 B cells. The method was PCR. The reads were generated on an Illumina HiSeq 2500. Molecular barcoding was employed in the preparation of TCR libraries, with unique molecular identifiers being used to normalize TCRbeta repertoire quantification. The public reads were run again by TCRdb, first through fastp at Q25 and then through MiXCR, and only productive beta chains were kept. Identical CDR3 proteins give one entry, which carries the most common genes and DNA. In all, the sample holds approximately 47,000 distinct CDR3 sequences, and roughly 50% of those were seen once. Of the sample, 35% to 40% falls within the top ten clones.

The sequenced sample was peripheral blood, obtained before TCRalphabeta/CD19-depleted stem cell transplant. The receptor source for this set is a boy younger than two with SCID, due to receive a stem cell transplant.

J is TRBJ1-2 and V is TRBV7-9, with 8 bases aligning to TRBD1. CDR3 size: 15 residues. After removal of 3 bases from V and 0 bases from J, the junction contained 3 bases not matched to a gene. Germline V lookup: CDR1 SEHNR, CDR2 FQNEAQ (reference sequence). CDR3 region: CASSFTGGSNYGYTF. CDR3 sequence (DNA): TGTGCCAGCAGCTTTACAGGGGGTTCTAACTATGGCTACACCTTC.

The chain couples TRBV7-3 to TRBJ2-2; perhaps D is TRBD1 or TRBD2 (5 bases each). Trimming took off 4 bases at V and 7 bases at J, with 13 bases between the two ends. The germline gives CDR1 SGHTA, CDR2 FQGTGA. The CDR3 extends over 14 amino acids. The CDR3 protein is CASSSSGRGGELFF. CDR3 DNA sequence: TGTGCCAGCAGCTCCTCAGGGAGAGGCGGGGAGCTGTTTTTT.

The genes are TRBV4-1 and TRBJ1-2, with D perhaps TRBD1 (6 bases). The CDR3 has 15 amino acids. Germline V CDR1 and CDR2: MGHRA, YSYEKL. Trimming stripped 1 base from V and 7 bases from J, with 16 bases between. The CDR3 protein is CASSQAGGARGGYTF. CDR3 nucleotide sequence: TGCGCCAGCAGCCAAGCGGGGGGCGCGCGCGGTGGCTACACCTTC.

The chain uses TRBV5-6 and TRBJ1-1; D is uncertain. This CDR3 region has 15 residues. V lost 0 bases, J lost 0 bases, and 9 bases lay in between. Germline loops: CDR1 SGHDT, CDR2 YYEEEE. In DNA, the CDR3 is TGTGCCAGCAGCTTGGACCGGGGATTGAACACTGAAGCTTTCTTT. Its translation is CASSLDRGLNTEAFF.

This chain uses TRBV7-2 with TRBJ1-1; no firm D call. CDR3 length: 14 amino acids. Germline CDR1 and CDR2: SGHTA and FQGNSA. V was cut by 3 bases and J by 3 bases, with 11 bases left in between. As DNA, the CDR3 is TGTGCCAGCAGCTTTCGGGTTAGGGACACTGAAGCTTTCTTT. It is translated as CASSFRVRDTEAFF.

Only a few counts were recorded for this clonotype. The genes are TRBV5-1 and TRBJ2-5; tentative D call: TRBD2 (6 bases). Germline V gene lookup returns CDR1 SGHRS and CDR2 YFSETQ. The length of the CDR3 is 16 residues. The V end was cut by 1 base, the J end by 2 bases, with 15 bases between. CDR3 amino acids: CASSLRPGGAQETQYF. DNA for the CDR3: TGCGCCAGCAGCTTGCGTCCCGGGGGAGCTCAAGAGACCCAGTACTTC.

This clonotype has a handful of counts. The rearrangement joins TRBV7-9 to TRBJ2-7, with 9 nucleotides matching TRBD1. The germline V gene has CDR1 SEHNR and CDR2 FQNEAQ (reference sequence). Trimming took 5 bases from V and 6 from J; bases not matched to a gene: 8. The CDR3 contains 14 residues. This chain's CDR3 is CASSLSDRGGEQYF. The CDR3 region has the DNA TGTGCCAGCAGCCTCTCGGACAGGGGTGGCGAGCAGTACTTC. The complete variable domain, with remaining parts taken from reference TRBV7-9 and TRBJ2-7, reads DTGVSQNPRHKITKRGQNVTFRCDPISEHNRLYWYRQTLGQGPEFLTYFQNEAQLEKSRLLSDRFSAERPKGSFSTLEIQRTEQGDSAMYLCASSLSDRGGEQYFGPGTRLTVT.

CDR3 residues: CASSQSGSYGYTF. DNA of the CDR3: TGTGCCAGCAGCCAATCTGGGAGCTATGGCTACACCTTC. The gene calls are TRBV4-2 and TRBJ1-2; D is ambiguous. This CDR3 contains 13 residues. The V and J ends lost 2 bases and 4 bases respectively, with 8 bases between them. CDR1 and CDR2 (germline): LGHNA, YNFKEQ.

The V call is TRBV4-1, the J call TRBJ2-5; TRBD2 agrees at 8 bases. Trimming cost V 4 bases and J 5 bases; bases outside gene matches: 9. In germline, CDR1 is MGHRA, CDR2 YSYEKL. This CDR3 has 15 amino acids. CDR3 amino acids: CASSRTGLGEETQYF. The CDR3 nucleotides are TGCGCCAGCAGCCGGACGGGACTAGGGGAGGAGACCCAGTACTTC.

V is TRBV4-2 and J is TRBJ2-2; 8 bases match TRBD2. V lost 0 bases to trimming and J lost 6 bases; unmatched junction nucleotides: 9. The CDR3 is made up of 17 amino acids. Germline V gene lookup returns CDR1 LGHNA and CDR2 YNFKEQ. CDR3 nucleotide sequence: TGTGCCAGCAGCCAAGACCCAGCGGGGGATGTAGCCGGGGAGCTGTTTTTT. It codes for CASSQDPAGDVAGELFF.

V usage is TRBV3-1 and J usage is TRBJ2-3, with D possibly matching TRBD2 (6 bases). From germline, CDR1 is LGHDT and CDR2 YNNKEL (reference sequence). The CDR3 is 14 residues long. V was cut by 2 bases and J by 4 bases, with 10 bases left in between. The DNA of the CDR3 is TGTGCCAGCAGCCAATTGGGGACTTCAGATACGCAGTATTTT. This gives the protein CASSQLGTSDTQYF.

This clonotype appeared a few times. This sequence joins TRBV6-1 and TRBJ1-2, with 8 bases aligning to TRBD1. Germline assignment: CDR1 MNHNS and CDR2 SASEGT. This CDR3 is 14 amino acids long. With V trimmed by 6 bases and J by 4 bases, 7 bases remained unmatched. The CDR3 protein is CASSVGQGPYGYTF. CDR3 sequence (DNA): TGTGCCAGCAGCGTTGGACAGGGTCCCTATGGCTACACCTTC.

The rearrangement links TRBV10-3 to TRBJ2-5; TRBD1 matches at 8 bases. The CDR3 is made up of 12 amino acids. The germline V gene has CDR1 ENHRY and CDR2 SYGVKD. The V gene end was trimmed by 6 bases and the J gene end by 5 bases; junction bases not matched to a gene: 2. CDR3 nucleotide sequence: TGTGCCATCAGGGACAGGGAGGAGACCCAGTACTTC. This gives the protein CAIRDREETQYF.